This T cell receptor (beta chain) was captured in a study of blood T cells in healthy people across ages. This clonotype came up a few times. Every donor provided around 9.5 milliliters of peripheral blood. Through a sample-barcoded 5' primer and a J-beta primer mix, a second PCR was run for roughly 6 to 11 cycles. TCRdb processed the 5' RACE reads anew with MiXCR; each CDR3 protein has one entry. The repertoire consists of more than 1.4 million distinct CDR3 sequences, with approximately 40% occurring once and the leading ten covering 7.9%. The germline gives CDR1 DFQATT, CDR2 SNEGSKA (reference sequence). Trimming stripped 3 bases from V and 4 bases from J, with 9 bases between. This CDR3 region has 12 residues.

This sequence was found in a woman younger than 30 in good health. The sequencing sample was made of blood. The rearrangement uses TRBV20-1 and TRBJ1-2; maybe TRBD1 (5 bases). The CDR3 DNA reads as TGCAGTGCTAGGTGGGGCGCCTATGGCTACACCTTC. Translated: CSARWGAYGYTF.